This T cell receptor beta chain was documented in a study of T-cell reconstitution after alpha-beta-depleted transplantation in children. Whole-study results and caveats: Alpha-beta T cells about two months after transplant reportedly derived from several hundred expanded graft clones. One year post-transplant, T-cell counts and diversity were largely derived from T cells produced anew. Diversity of TCRbeta at day 60 was high in some patients, arising from surviving recipient T cells and thymic progenitors.

This clonotype was seen ten or more times. Its antigen is not known. Unique molecular identifiers were used to barcode this TCRbeta library. One entry per CDR3 protein results from TCRdb running MiXCR on the PCR reads. The sample records roughly 2,900 distinct CDR3 sequences, roughly an eighth being singletons. The CDR3 sequence is 13 residues long. The V gene's germline CDR1 is SEHNR and CDR2 FQNEAQ (reference sequence). Trimming left V 8 bases short and J 1 base short, with 10 bases between. The material sequenced was PBMCs, mostly from graft donor cells, taken 360 days after TCRalphabeta/CD19-depleted stem cell transplant. The gene calls are TRBV7-9 and TRBJ2-3; D not resolved. The receptor was derived from a patient aged 2 to 9 who had a stem cell transplant for inherited bone marrow failure, so the T cells may come from the graft donor. DNA of the CDR3: TGTGCCAGCTTGGGAAGGGGCACAGATACGCAGTATTTT. Protein: CASLGRGTDTQYF.